This passage covers 21 T cell receptor beta chains from one sample sequenced in a study of OX40 agonist ivuxolimab in advanced cancers. The table came from immunoSEQ multiplex PCR; TCRdb's copy has only in-frame clones and leaves some out. The sample lists approximately 91,000 clones, around 87% occurring once. The specimen was CD4+ or CD8+ T cells sorted from blood, collected in a trial of the OX40 agonist ivuxolimab. Source of these receptors: an adult with an advanced solid tumor such as melanoma, head and neck, liver or kidney cancer.

J is TRBJ2-7 and V is TRBV6-5, with TRBD1 matching over 11 bases. V trimming: 0 bases; J trimming: 1 base; junction bases outside the gene matches: 2. The CDR3 loop spans 16 amino acids. Germline V gene data show CDR1 as MNHEY and CDR2 as SVGAGI. CDR3 loop: CASSYSGQGASYEQYF. The CDR3 nucleotides read TGTGCCAGCAGTTACTCCGGACAGGGGGCTTCCTACGAGCAGTACTTC.

As concerns this clone: The same CDR3 can be traced to other DNA sequences in this sample. The CDR3 DNA follows: TGTGCCAGCAGTCCTCAAGAGACCCAGTACTTC. Residues: CASSPQETQYF. This chain links TRBV7-2 with TRBJ2-5; the D is unclear. Germline V gene lookup returns CDR1 SGHTA and CDR2 FQGNSA. V was shortened by 6 bases and J by 2 bases, with 4 bases between the two germline ends. This CDR3 comprises 11 residues.

The V gene is TRBV5-4, the J gene TRBJ2-7, with a possible D match to TRBD2 (5 bases). Germline V gene sequence: CDR1 SGHNT, CDR2 YYREEE (reference sequence). V was trimmed by 0 bases and J by 5 bases, leaving 12 bases between them. The CDR3 consists of 14 residues. The CDR3 DNA reads TGTGCCAGCAGCTTGGGCGGGCGGACCAACGAGCAGTACTTC. Translated: CASSLGGRTNEQYF.

The gene calls are TRBV18 and TRBJ1-1; D might be TRBD1 (6 bases). The germline V gene has CDR1 KGHSH and CDR2 LQKENI. The CDR3 is 13 residues long. V lost 4 bases and J 6 bases, leaving 12 bases between the germline ends. CDR3 nucleotide sequence: TGTGCCAGCTCACAGGGGGGCGGCGCTGAAGCTTTCTTT. As protein: CASSQGGGAEAFF.

CDR3 coding DNA: TGTGCCTGTTTGACAGGGAGCGGCTATGGCTACACCTTC. Its translation is CACLTGSGYGYTF. This chain connects TRBV30 to TRBJ1-2, with 7 nucleotides matching TRBD1. The CDR3 is made up of 13 amino acids. Germline trimming cut 6 bases from V and 4 bases from J; bases unmatched to any gene: 8. Germline V CDR1 and CDR2: GTSNPN, SVGIG (reference sequence).

The V call is TRBV9, the J call TRBJ2-7; maybe TRBD1 (5 bases). The germline V gene has CDR1 SGDLS and CDR2 YYNGEE. The CDR3 consists of 13 residues. The V end was cut by 4 bases, the J end by 9 bases, with 17 bases between. The CDR3 bases are TGTGCCAGCAGCCAAGGGCAGGGTCTATGGCAGTACTTC. Its protein product is CASSQGQGLWQYF. The variable domain in full, completed from reference TRBV9 and TRBJ2-7, reads DSGVTQTPKHLITATGQRVTLRCSPRSGDLSVYWYQQSLDQGLQFLIQYYNGEERAKGNILERFSAQQFPDLHSELNLSSLELGDSALYFCASSQGQGLWQYFGPGTRLTVT.

The J gene is TRBJ2-7, the V gene TRBV19, with D possibly matching TRBD2 (6 bases). CDR3 size: 15 residues. Germline V gene sequence: CDR1 LNHDA, CDR2 SQIVND (reference sequence). Here the CDR3 DNA reads TGTGACCCCGAGGAAGGTCGCCGAGGAGGGTACGAGCAGTACTTC. Encoded protein: CDPEEGRRGGYEQYF. The entire variable domain, with the rest obtained from reference TRBV19 and TRBJ2-7, is as follows: DGGITQSPKYLFRKEGQNVTLSCEQNLNHDAMYWYRQDPGQGLRLIYYSQIVNDFQKGDIAEGYSVSREKKESFPLTVTSAQKNPTAFYLCDPEEGRRGGYEQYFGPGTRLTVT.

The gene calls are TRBV4-3 and TRBJ2-3; no reliable D call. CDR1 and CDR2 from the germline V gene are LGHNA and YSLEER. The CDR3 covers 15 residues. Trimming cost V 0 bases and J 0 bases, with 7 bases left between them. The CDR3 DNA reads TGCGCCAGCAGCCAAGATGCCAGAAGCACAGATACGCAGTATTTT. Encoded protein: CASSQDARSTDTQYF.

The chain couples TRBV5-6 to TRBJ1-5; 7 bases map to TRBD1. CDR1 SGHDT and CDR2 YYEEEE come from the germline V gene. This CDR3 spans 16 amino acids. V lost 0 bases, J lost 5 bases, and 8 bases stayed unmatched. The CDR3 DNA is TGTGCCAGCAGCTTGGCCCAGACAGGGTTTGATCAGCCCCAGCATTTT. Protein: CASSLAQTGFDQPQHF.

This chain connects TRBV11-1 to TRBJ1-2; 9 positions match TRBD1. This CDR3 is 16 amino acids long. CDR1 SGHAT and CDR2 FQDESV come from the germline V gene (reference sequence). V gave up 2 bases and J gave up 4 bases; unmatched junction bases: 8. This chain's CDR3 is CASSLRGQGGGYGYTF. The CDR3 region has the DNA TGTGCCAGCAGCTTAAGGGGACAGGGCGGCGGCTATGGCTACACCTTC. Combining the CDR3 with reference TRBV11-1 and TRBJ1-2 gives the whole variable domain EAEVAQSPRYKITEKSQAVAFWCDPISGHATLYWYRQILGQGPELLVQFQDESVVDDSQLPKDRFSAERLKGVDSTLKIQPAELGDSAMYLCASSLRGQGGGYGYTFGSGTRLTVV.

V gene TRBV19 combines with J gene TRBJ2-1; D ambiguous. Germline CDR1 and CDR2: LNHDA and SQIVND (reference sequence). There are 17 residues in the CDR3. V shed 3 bases and J shed 0 bases, with 15 bases lying between them. In DNA form, the CDR3 reads TGTGCCAGTAGTATCTTGGGTGTCTCAAGCTCCTACAATGAGCAGTTCTTC. It is translated as CASSILGVSSSYNEQFF.

J is TRBJ2-3 and V is TRBV9; perhaps TRBD2 as D (6 bases). This CDR3 spans 14 amino acids. Germline CDR1 is SGDLS and CDR2 is YYNGEE. The ends were cut back, 3 bases at V and 6 bases at J, with 14 bases in the middle. The CDR3 sequence: CASSADYPSDTQYF. The CDR3 DNA follows: TGTGCCAGCAGCGCGGACTATCCCAGCGATACGCAGTATTTT. Full variable domain (missing parts from reference TRBV9 and TRBJ2-3): DSGVTQTPKHLITATGQRVTLRCSPRSGDLSVYWYQQSLDQGLQFLIQYYNGEERAKGNILERFSAQQFPDLHSELNLSSLELGDSALYFCASSADYPSDTQYFGPGTRLTVL.

This chain connects TRBV4-3 to TRBJ1-2, with TRBD1 matching over 8 bases. The J segment lost 1 base and the V segment lost 3 bases, leaving 7 bases of the junction unmatched. CDR3 length equals 16 residues. The V gene's germline CDR1 is LGHNA and CDR2 YSLEER. The CDR3 nucleotides are TGCGCCAGCAGCCAGGGAGCGACAGGGGATAACTATGGCTACACCTTC. This encodes CASSQGATGDNYGYTF.

This clone was observed a single time. The gene calls are TRBV14 and TRBJ1-5; D not certain. Trimming took off 2 bases at V and 3 bases at J, with 5 bases between the two ends. This CDR3 is 13 amino acids long. In germline, CDR1 is SGHDN, CDR2 FVKESK. The CDR3 nucleotides read TGTGCCAGCAGCCAATCCCTCAATCAGCCCCAGCATTTT. Its translation is CASSQSLNQPQHF.

The J gene is TRBJ1-1, the V gene TRBV11-2, with D possibly matching TRBD1 (5 bases). V lost 5 bases and J lost 3, with 16 bases in between. The CDR3 loop spans 15 amino acids. Germline-derived CDR1 and CDR2 are SGHAT and FQNNGV. CDR3 sequence (DNA): TGTGCCAGCAGCCCCACGAGAGGGGTGGACACTGAAGCTTTCTTT. Translation: CASSPTRGVDTEAFF.

The chain carries TRBV19 and TRBJ1-3, with D maybe TRBD1 (6 bases). With 9 bases removed from V and 2 bases from J, the gap between germline ends came to 20 bases. The CDR3 has 16 amino acids. In germline, CDR1 is LNHDA, CDR2 SQIVND (reference sequence). The CDR3 coding sequence is TGTGCCAGCCGAGGGGGAAGGGTATTTACTGGAAACACCATATATTTT. Its translation: CASRGGRVFTGNTIYF.

This clone was seen just once. The chain employs TRBV7-9 and TRBJ1-3; the D is unclear. The CDR3 sequence is 16 residues long. The germline V gene encodes CDR1 SEHNR and CDR2 FQNEAQ (reference sequence). V was cut by 2 bases and J by 0 bases, with 11 bases left in between. The chain's CDR3 is CASSLSPGVSGNTIYF. In DNA, the CDR3 is TGTGCCAGCAGCTTATCGCCCGGTGTCTCTGGAAACACCATATATTTT.

This clone was counted a few times. This chain joins TRBV30 and TRBJ1-1; TRBD1 is a possible D gene (5 bases). This CDR3 has 15 amino acids. The germline V gene has CDR1 GTSNPN and CDR2 SVGIG (reference sequence). V was trimmed by 2 bases and J by 1 base, leaving 14 bases between them. Here the CDR3 reads CAWSPRSGGNTEAFF. For the CDR3, the DNA is TGTGCCTGGAGTCCCAGAAGCGGGGGGAACACTGAAGCTTTCTTT.

The chain recombines TRBV2 with TRBJ1-1, with TRBD1 identical over 10 bases. The CDR3 is 13 residues long. Trimming at V came to 7 bases and at J to 5 bases, leaving 4 bases not matched to a gene. Germline CDR1 SNHLY, CDR2 FYNNEI. CDR3 sequence reads: CASTGQGITEAFF. CDR3 coding DNA: TGTGCCAGCACGGGACAGGGGATTACTGAAGCTTTCTTT.

V is TRBV11-3 and J is TRBJ2-7, with 12 nucleotides matching TRBD1. CDR1 and CDR2 (germline): SGHNT, YENEEA. V lost 4 bases to trimming and J lost 6 bases; unmatched junction nucleotides: 7. The CDR3 runs 15 residues. The CDR3 DNA is TGTGCCAGCAGCTACGGGACAGGGGGCCGCGGCGAGCAGTACTTC. Translated: CASSYGTGGRGEQYF.

The rearrangement joins TRBV19 to TRBJ1-1, with D unresolved. V was shortened by 5 bases and J by 2 bases, with 15 bases between the two germline ends. Germline V CDR1 and CDR2: LNHDA, SQIVND (reference sequence). CDR3 size: 15 residues. The DNA for the CDR3 is TGTGCCAGTAGTGCCCGCCCTAGAGCCAACACTGAAGCTTTCTTT. This codes for CASSARPRANTEAFF. Full variable domain (remainder filled in from reference TRBV19 and TRBJ1-1): DGGITQSPKYLFRKEGQNVTLSCEQNLNHDAMYWYRQDPGQGLRLIYYSQIVNDFQKGDIAEGYSVSREKKESFPLTVTSAQKNPTAFYLCASSARPRANTEAFFGQGTRLTVV.